The 21 T cell receptor beta chains given below trace back to one sample, sequenced in a study of blood T cells in healthy people across ages. With a J-beta primer mix and a sample-barcoded 5' primer, a second PCR ran roughly 6 to 12 cycles. TCRdb recomputed calls from the 5' RACE reads with MiXCR, one row per CDR3 protein. The sample includes about 1,800,000 distinct CDR3 sequences, roughly 30% of them seen just once. The sample consisted of blood. Receptor source: a woman aged 25 to 45 in good health.

The V call is TRBV10-3, the J call TRBJ1-6; D perhaps matches TRBD1 (6 bases). Germline lookup yields CDR1 ENHRY and CDR2 SYGVKD. This CDR3 has 14 residues. The ends were cut back, 6 bases at V and 7 bases at J, with 13 bases in the middle. Here the CDR3 DNA reads TGTGCCATCAGGGCGGACAGCGTCAATTCACCCCTCCACTTT. It translates to CAIRADSVNSPLHF.

This clonotype was detected ten times or more. This chain links TRBV11-2 with TRBJ1-2, with D possibly matching TRBD1 (6 bases). The germline V gene encodes CDR1 SGHAT and CDR2 FQNNGV. The V gene lost 5 bases and the J gene lost 5 bases, with 15 bases spanning the gap. The CDR3 is 14 residues long. CDR3 DNA: TGTGCCAGCAGCCCAACAGGGCAGGCGTATGGCTACACCTTC. This encodes CASSPTGQAYGYTF.

The rearrangement joins TRBV12-3 or TRBV12-4 to TRBJ1-5; no clear D. This CDR3 contains 12 residues. The V and J ends lost 6 bases and 7 bases respectively, with 10 bases between them. In DNA, the CDR3 is TGTGCCAGCAGCTTAAACCCCCAGCCCCAGCATTTT. Protein: CASSLNPQPQHF.

V is TRBV29-1 and J is TRBJ2-2, with 8 positions matching TRBD1. CDR1 is SQVTM and CDR2 is ANQGSEA in the germline V gene. After removal of 3 bases from V and 4 bases from J, the junction contained 4 bases not matched to a gene. There are 14 residues in the CDR3. CDR3 in amino acids: CSVEQGASTGELFF. The CDR3, as DNA: TGCAGCGTTGAGCAGGGGGCTAGCACCGGGGAGCTGTTTTTT.

This clonotype was counted a few times. This chain joins TRBV20-1 and TRBJ1-1; maybe TRBD1 (6 bases). The CDR3 is 15 amino acids. V lost 6 bases to trimming and J lost 1 base, with 18 bases between them. Looked up from germline, CDR1 is DFQATT and CDR2 is SNEGSKA (reference sequence). The CDR3 DNA follows: TGCAGTGCAAATAACAGGGAACGCACGAACACTGAAGCTTTCTTT. This sequence encodes CSANNRERTNTEAFF.

Comments on this clonotype: The junction differs from germline at one of its ends, possibly a read error. The chain couples TRBV7-2 to TRBJ2-5, with D perhaps matching TRBD2 (5 bases). The CDR3 runs 14 residues. Germline lookup yields CDR1 SGHTA and CDR2 FQGNSA. CDR3 in DNA: TGTGCCAGCAGCCGAGAGCGGCTCCAAGAGGCCCAGTACTTC. The encoded protein is CASSRERLQEAQYF.

This clonotype has just a few counts. This chain joins TRBV5-1 and TRBJ2-1; D unclear. The V end lost 4 bases, the J end lost 4 bases, and 18 bases lay between the germline ends. Germline V gene data show CDR1 as SGHRS and CDR2 as YFSETQ. This CDR3 has 16 residues. Here the CDR3 reads CASSATERAGYNEQFF. CDR3 DNA: TGCGCCAGCAGCGCGACTGAGAGAGCCGGATACAATGAGCAGTTCTTC.

This clonotype was seen at least ten times. The gene calls are TRBV6-5 and TRBJ2-1; D perhaps matches TRBD1 (7 bases). V gave up 3 bases and J gave up 4 bases, with 10 bases separating them. Germline assignment: CDR1 MNHEY and CDR2 SVGAGI. The CDR3 length is 14 residues. The CDR3 DNA sequence: TGTGCCAGCAGTTATCAGGGGGGATACAATGAGCAGTTCTTC. Protein: CASSYQGGYNEQFF.

The chain uses TRBV6-5 and TRBJ2-2; D possibly corresponds to TRBD2 (5 bases). Germline-derived CDR1 and CDR2 are MNHEY and SVGAGI. The V and J ends lost 8 bases and 4 bases respectively, with 11 bases between them. The CDR3 consists of 13 residues. In DNA form, the CDR3 reads TGTGCCAGCCGGGCGGGTCGCACCGGGGAGCTGTTTTTT. Translating gives CASRAGRTGELFF.

This clonotype came up many times. The chain has TRBV7-2 and TRBJ1-6; 11 bases fit TRBD1. This CDR3 comprises 15 residues. From germline, CDR1 is SGHTA and CDR2 FQGNSA. V lost 7 bases to trimming and J lost 10 bases; unmatched junction nucleotides: 9. The CDR3 loop reads CASTNRDRGNSPLHF. CDR3 nucleotides: TGTGCCAGCACCAACCGGGACAGGGGGAACTCACCCCTCCACTTT.

The J gene is TRBJ1-2, the V gene TRBV29-1; TRBD1 matches at 8 bases. Germline values: CDR1 SQVTM, CDR2 ANQGSEA. J was trimmed by 4 bases and V by 7 bases; bases with no gene match: 5. There are 12 residues in the CDR3. The CDR3 DNA follows: TGCAGCGGATCAGACAGGGGCTATGGCTACACCTTC. Residues: CSGSDRGYGYTF. The variable domain in full, completed from reference TRBV29-1 and TRBJ1-2, reads SAVISQKPSRDICQRGTSLTIQCQVDSQVTMMFWYRQQPGQSLTLIATANQGSEATYESGFVIDKFPISRPNLTFSTLTVSNMSPEDSSIYLCSGSDRGYGYTFGSGTRLTVV.

With regard to this clonotype: It may be a read error: a sequence one base away is much more abundant. This chain connects TRBV20-1 to TRBJ2-3; D remains ambiguous. CDR3 size: 15 residues. Germline V lookup: CDR1 DFQATT, CDR2 SNEGSKA (reference sequence). Trimming left V 4 bases short and J 0 bases short, with 14 bases between. CDR3 DNA sequence: TGCAGTGCTATAAGGCCGCGGTCTAGCACAGATACGCAGTATTTT. It encodes CSAIRPRSSTDTQYF.

The chain employs TRBV10-2 and TRBJ1-4; 9 bases map to TRBD1. CDR3 length: 15 residues. Losses at the gene ends were 5 bases for V and 6 bases for J; bases not matched to a gene: 7. From germline, CDR1 is WSHSY and CDR2 SAAADI. The CDR3 reads CASSPTGGEYEKLFF. CDR3 DNA: TGCGCCAGCAGTCCGACAGGGGGTGAATATGAAAAACTGTTTTTT.

A note on this clonotype: Compared with germline, one end of the junction differs, possibly owing to a read error. V gene TRBV2 combines with J gene TRBJ2-1; 12 bases are shared with TRBD2. In germline, CDR1 is SNHLY, CDR2 FYNNEI. This CDR3 contains 15 residues. The CDR3: CASRITSGGYSEQFF. CDR3 DNA: TGTGCCAGCAGGATTACTAGCGGGGGGTACAGTGAGCAGTTCTTC.

This clonotype was counted at least ten times. The chain recombines TRBV5-6 with TRBJ2-5, with 7 bases matching TRBD1. Germline lookup yields CDR1 SGHDT and CDR2 YYEEEE. CDR3 size: 16 residues. Unmatched junction bases numbered 10, after V lost 5 bases and J lost 0 bases. CDR3 in amino acids: CASSSSWDSNQETQYF. The CDR3 DNA reads TGTGCCAGCAGTTCCTCTTGGGACAGCAACCAAGAGACCCAGTACTTC.

Only a few counts were recorded for this clonotype. The chain combines TRBV5-1 with TRBJ2-1, with D tentatively TRBD1 (6 bases). The germline V gene has CDR1 SGHRS and CDR2 YFSETQ. Trimming shortened V by 2 bases and J by 7 bases, and 16 bases separated the two germline ends. The CDR3 totals 15 residues. The CDR3 region has the DNA TGCGCCAGCAGCTTCCAGGGGCACGTGGGTAATGAGCAGTTCTTC. Its protein is CASSFQGHVGNEQFF. Using reference TRBV5-1 and TRBJ2-1 for the parts outside the CDR3, the full variable domain is KAGVTQTPRYLIKTRGQQVTLSCSPISGHRSVSWYQQTPGQGLQFLFEYFSETQRNKGNFPGRFSGRQFSNSRSEMNVSTLELGDSALYLCASSFQGHVGNEQFFGPGTRLTVL.

In this sample, this clonotype turned up a few times. The rearrangement links TRBV20-1 to TRBJ1-1; a weak D match, TRBD1 (5 bases). Germline assignment: CDR1 DFQATT and CDR2 SNEGSKA (reference sequence). The CDR3 length is 12 residues. V was clipped by 3 bases and J by 5 bases, with 10 bases between them. CDR3: CSARGRKTEAFF. For the CDR3, the DNA is TGCAGTGCTAGGGGGCGGAAGACTGAAGCTTTCTTT.

The table lists this clonotype with a count of one. This chain uses TRBV5-6 with TRBJ1-5; D is possibly TRBD1 (5 bases). Trimming took 4 bases from V and 5 from J, leaving 10 bases between them. From germline, CDR1 is SGHDT and CDR2 YYEEEE. CDR3 size: 13 residues. In DNA form, the CDR3 reads TGTGCCAGCAGCGTGGGGGTGGATCAGCCCCAGCATTTT. It translates to CASSVGVDQPQHF.

In this sample, this clonotype turned up a few times. This chain uses TRBV7-2 with TRBJ2-7; 8 nucleotides agree with TRBD1. Germline V gene lookup returns CDR1 SGHTA and CDR2 FQGNSA. The CDR3 spans 14 residues. V was pared by 7 bases and J by 5 bases, with 10 bases of the junction left unmatched. CDR3 bases: TGTGCCAGCAAACAGACAGGGGCAATTAACGAGCAGTACTTC. Amino acid sequence: CASKQTGAINEQYF.

The gene calls are TRBV10-3 and TRBJ2-1, with 9 bases aligning to TRBD2. V was pared by 2 bases and J by 8 bases, with 7 bases of the junction left unmatched. Germline values: CDR1 ENHRY, CDR2 SYGVKD. This CDR3 contains 15 residues. CDR3 loop: CAISEAGGQGDEQFF. The DNA for the CDR3 is TGTGCCATCAGTGAGGCGGGAGGGCAGGGCGATGAGCAGTTCTTC.

The chain is built from TRBV11-2 and TRBJ2-1, with 9 positions matching TRBD1. Per germline, CDR1 SGHAT and CDR2 FQNNGV. There are 15 residues in the CDR3. V dropped 7 bases and J dropped 6; count of bases not matched to a gene: 10. CDR3 sequence: CASIPGTGNINEQFF. The CDR3 nucleotides are TGTGCCAGCATCCCCGGGACAGGGAACATCAATGAGCAGTTCTTC.